These T cell receptor beta chains were read from a single sample in a study of shared clonotypes between healthy human individuals. Assay used: immunoSEQ multiplex PCR; TCRdb lists only in-frame clones, some missing. The sample contains about 2.4 million clones, 90% to 95% of which appear only once. Source material: naive CD4+ T cells sorted from blood. All receptors derive from a man younger than 35 in good health. Both conserved end residues are part of each CDR3. The D gene is left open where the match is weak. Some rows have no size entry. The others give once, few or many, or a class for an expanded clone.

clone size | J gene | V gene | D gene | CDR3 protein | CDR3 DNA
- | TRBJ2-3 | TRBV9 | - | CASSVLSQLTSTDTQYF | TGTGCCAGCAGCGTACTAAGCCAACTTACATCTACAGATACGCAGTATTTT
few | TRBJ1-6 | TRBV19 | - | CASSSGSSPLHF | TGTGCCAGTAGTTCCGGGAGTTCACCCCTCCACTTT
- | TRBJ1-6 | TRBV5-5 | - | CASSLMGSGSPLHF | TGTGCCAGCAGCTTGATGGGGTCGGGTTCACCCCTCCACTTT
- | TRBJ2-1 | TRBV5-1 | TRBD1 | CASSTTGDSYNEQFF | TGCGCCAGCAGCACCACAGGGGACTCCTACAATGAGCAGTTCTTC
- | TRBJ1-4 | TRBV6-6 | TRBD1 | CASSGTGEKLFF | TGTGCCAGCAGTGGGACAGGTGAAAAACTGTTTTTT
- | TRBJ2-5 | TRBV7-6 | TRBD1 | CASSSPGQGQETQYF | TGTGCCAGCAGCTCCCCAGGACAGGGCCAAGAGACCCAGTACTTC
- | TRBJ2-5 | TRBV2 | - | CASSLGGPQETQYF | TGTGCCAGCAGCCTAGGGGGGCCCCAAGAGACCCAGTACTTC
- | TRBJ2-5 | TRBV10-3 | - | CAISESGLGETQYF | TGTGCCATCAGTGAGTCGGGACTTGGAGAGACCCAGTACTTC
once | TRBJ2-7 | TRBV5-1 | TRBD2 | CASSLGAGDYGEQYF | TGCGCCAGCAGCTTGGGGGCGGGAGACTACGGAGAGCAGTACTTC
- | TRBJ2-2 | TRBV6-1 | - | CASRDSLNTGELFF | TGTGCCAGCAGGGACAGCCTCAACACCGGGGAGCTGTTTTTT
- | TRBJ2-7 | TRBV27 | - | CASSLRRTPNYEQYF | TGTGCCAGCAGTTTACGTAGGACACCTAATTACGAGCAGTACTTC
- | TRBJ2-1 | TRBV7-6 | - | CASSLGGGSYNEQFF | TGTGCCAGCAGCTTAGGTGGGGGCTCCTACAATGAGCAGTTCTTC
- | TRBJ2-5 | TRBV27 | TRBD2 | CASSHLSGHQETQYF | TGTGCCAGCAGTCACCTTAGCGGGCACCAAGAGACCCAGTACTTC
- | TRBJ1-5 | TRBV10-2 | - | CASKRNQPQHF | TGCGCCAGCAAGAGGAATCAGCCCCAGCATTTT
- | TRBJ2-1 | TRBV2 | - | CASSEAGRSYNEQFF | TGTGCCAGCAGTGAGGCGGGCCGCTCCTACAATGAGCAGTTCTTC
- | TRBJ2-2 | TRBV10-3 | - | CGVRSTGELFF | TGTGGGGTCCGGAGCACCGGGGAGCTGTTTTTT
- | TRBJ2-7 | TRBV4-1 | - | CASSQDKAAFYEQYF | TGCGCCAGCAGCCAAGATAAGGCGGCCTTCTACGAGCAGTACTTC
- | TRBJ1-1 | TRBV7-9 | - | CASSLARGTEAFF | TGTGCCAGCAGCTTAGCTCGGGGCACTGAAGCTTTCTTT
- | TRBJ2-7 | TRBV7-8 | - | CASSLNEATGKQYF | TGTGCCAGCAGCTTAAACGAGGCCACCGGCAAGCAGTACTTC
- | TRBJ2-3 | TRBV15 | TRBD2 | CATSRSNPSGTSGGASDTQYF | TGTGCCACCAGCAGATCTAACCCCTCCGGGACTAGCGGGGGGGCCTCAGATACGCAGTATTTT
- | TRBJ2-5 | TRBV6-1 | - | CASRVQETQYF | TGTGCCAGCAGAGTTCAAGAGACCCAGTACTTC
- | TRBJ2-2 | TRBV5-1 | TRBD1 | CASSLSTGTGAGELFF | TGCGCCAGCAGCTTGAGTACCGGGACAGGGGCCGGGGAGCTGTTTTTT
- | TRBJ2-3 | TRBV10-1 | TRBD2 | CASSEPASGGMDTQYF | TGCGCCAGCAGTGAGCCGGCTAGCGGGGGGATGGATACGCAGTATTTT
- | TRBJ2-3 | TRBV10-2 | TRBD2 | CASRTSGSTDTQYF | TGCGCCAGCAGGACTAGCGGAAGCACAGATACGCAGTATTTT
- | TRBJ2-3 | TRBV5-4 | TRBD2 | CASSPLLAGDLTDTQYF | TGTGCCAGCAGCCCGTTACTAGCGGGGGACCTCACAGATACGCAGTATTTT
- | TRBJ2-1 | TRBV9 | TRBD2 | CASSVGLAGGMRNEQFF | TGTGCCAGCAGCGTGGGACTAGCGGGAGGAATGAGGAATGAGCAGTTCTTC
- | TRBJ2-5 | TRBV7-9 | - | CASSFVSASGETQYF | TGTGCCAGCAGCTTCGTGTCAGCGAGTGGGGAGACCCAGTACTTC
- | TRBJ2-3 | TRBV2 | TRBD2 | CASSVGIGTSEATQYF | TGTGCCAGCAGTGTAGGTATTGGGACTAGCGAGGCTACGCAGTATTTT
- | TRBJ1-4 | TRBV6-1 | - | CASSVGKLFF | TGTGCCAGCAGTGTCGGGAAACTGTTTTTT
- | TRBJ2-1 | TRBV28 | TRBD2 | CASSSRRESSYNEQFF | TGTGCCAGCAGTTCTAGGCGGGAGAGCTCCTACAATGAGCAGTTCTTC
- | TRBJ2-1 | TRBV9 | TRBD1 | CASSVQGQGENEQFF | TGTGCCAGCAGCGTACAAGGACAGGGTGAAAATGAGCAGTTCTTC
- | TRBJ2-7 | TRBV15 | TRBD2 | CATSRAAGVTYEQYF | TGTGCCACCAGCAGAGCGGCGGGAGTAACCTACGAGCAGTACTTC
once | TRBJ1-1 | TRBV10-3 | - | CAISDRTTNTEAFF | TGTGCCATCAGTGACCGGACAACTAACACTGAAGCTTTCTTT
- | TRBJ1-2 | TRBV10-1 | - | CASSDFPSSAGYGYTF | TGCGCCAGCAGTGACTTCCCAAGTTCTGCGGGCTATGGCTACACCTTC
- | TRBJ2-1 | TRBV7-2 | - | CASSFLRNYNEQFF | TGTGCCAGCAGCTTCCTTCGGAATTACAATGAGCAGTTCTTC
- | TRBJ1-5 | TRBV28 | - | CASKRRDTTNQPQHF | TGTGCCAGCAAACGCCGGGACACAACTAATCAGCCCCAGCATTTT
- | TRBJ2-3 | TRBV7-2 | - | CASSQDFSTDTQYF | TGTGCCAGCAGCCAGGACTTTAGCACAGATACGCAGTATTTT
- | TRBJ1-2 | TRBV5-4 | - | CASSLYEYGYTF | TGTGCCAGCAGCTTGTATGAGTATGGCTACACCTTC
- | TRBJ2-3 | TRBV10-1 | TRBD2 | CASSDRAGGRADTQYF | TGCGCCAGCAGTGACCGGGCGGGAGGCCGGGCAGATACGCAGTATTTT
once | TRBJ1-5 | TRBV21-1 | - | CASSLKLNQPQHF | TGTGCCAGCAGCCTAAAATTAAATCAGCCCCAGCATTTT
- | TRBJ1-1 | TRBV5-1 | - | CASSSPAVNTEAFF | TGCGCCAGCAGCTCCCCAGCGGTGAACACTGAAGCTTTCTTT
- | TRBJ2-2 | TRBV5-6 | - | CASSLRQGWTGELFF | TGTGCCAGCAGCTTGAGGCAGGGATGGACCGGGGAGCTGTTTTTT
- | TRBJ2-5 | TRBV5-4 | TRBD1 | CASSLDRGPETQYF | TGTGCCAGCAGCTTGGACAGGGGGCCAGAGACCCAGTACTTC
- | TRBJ2-1 | TRBV9 | TRBD2 | CASSVRTSGNEQFF | TGTGCCAGCAGCGTTAGGACTAGCGGCAATGAGCAGTTCTTC
- | TRBJ1-2 | TRBV5-4 | - | CASSKARGKDNYGYTF | TGTGCCAGCAGCAAAGCGAGGGGGAAAGATAACTATGGCTACACCTTC